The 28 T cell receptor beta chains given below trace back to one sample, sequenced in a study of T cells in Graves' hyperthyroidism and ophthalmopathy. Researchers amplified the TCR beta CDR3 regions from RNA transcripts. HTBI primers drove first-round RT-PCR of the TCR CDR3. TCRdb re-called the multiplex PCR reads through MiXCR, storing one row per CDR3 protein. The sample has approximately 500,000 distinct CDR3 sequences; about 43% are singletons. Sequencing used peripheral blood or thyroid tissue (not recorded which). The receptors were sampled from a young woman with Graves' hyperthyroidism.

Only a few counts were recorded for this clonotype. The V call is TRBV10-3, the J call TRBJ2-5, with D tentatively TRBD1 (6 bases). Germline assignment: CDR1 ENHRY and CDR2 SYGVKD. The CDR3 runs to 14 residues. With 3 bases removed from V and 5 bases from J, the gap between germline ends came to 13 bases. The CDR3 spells CAISEQGWRETQYF. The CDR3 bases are TGTGCCATCAGTGAACAGGGATGGAGGGAGACCCAGTACTTC.

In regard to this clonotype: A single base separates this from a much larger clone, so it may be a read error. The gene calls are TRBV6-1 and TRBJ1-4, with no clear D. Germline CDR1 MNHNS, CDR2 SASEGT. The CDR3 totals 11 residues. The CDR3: CASVSNEKLLF. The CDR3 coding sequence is TGTGCCAGCGTATCTAATGAAAAACTGCTTTTT.

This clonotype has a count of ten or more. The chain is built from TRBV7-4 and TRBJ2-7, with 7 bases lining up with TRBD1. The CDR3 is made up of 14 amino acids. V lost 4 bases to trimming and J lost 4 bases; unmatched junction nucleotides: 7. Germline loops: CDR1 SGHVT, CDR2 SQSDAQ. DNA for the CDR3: TGTGCCAGCAGCTGCCGGGACAGAAGATACGAGCAGTACTTC. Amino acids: CASSCRDRRYEQYF.

For the CDR3, the DNA is TGCAGCTCACCCTCCGGGGATCGTGGCTACACCTTC. It codes for CSSPSGDRGYTF. The gene calls are TRBV29-1 and TRBJ1-2; D is unclear. The CDR3 has 12 amino acids. Germline loops: CDR1 SQVTM, CDR2 ANQGSEA. V was shortened by 8 bases and J by 7 bases, with 17 bases between the two germline ends.

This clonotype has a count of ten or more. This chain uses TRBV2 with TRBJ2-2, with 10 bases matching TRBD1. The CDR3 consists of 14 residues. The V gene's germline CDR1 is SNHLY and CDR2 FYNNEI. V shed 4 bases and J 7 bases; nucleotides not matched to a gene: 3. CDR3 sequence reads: CASSGQGAGGELFF. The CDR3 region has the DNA TGTGCCAGCAGTGGACAGGGGGCGGGCGGGGAGCTGTTTTTT.

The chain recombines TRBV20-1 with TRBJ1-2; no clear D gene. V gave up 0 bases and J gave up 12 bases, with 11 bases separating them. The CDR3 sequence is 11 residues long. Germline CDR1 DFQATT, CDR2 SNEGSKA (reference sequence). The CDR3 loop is CSARDTSGNTF. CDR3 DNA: TGCAGTGCTAGAGACACCTCTGGAAACACCTTC.

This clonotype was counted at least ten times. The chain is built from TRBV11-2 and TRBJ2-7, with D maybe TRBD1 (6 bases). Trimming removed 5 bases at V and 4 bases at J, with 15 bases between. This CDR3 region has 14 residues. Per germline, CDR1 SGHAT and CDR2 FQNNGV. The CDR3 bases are TGTGCCAGCAGCGAATCGACAGGCTGGTACGAGCAGTACTTC. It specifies CASSESTGWYEQYF.

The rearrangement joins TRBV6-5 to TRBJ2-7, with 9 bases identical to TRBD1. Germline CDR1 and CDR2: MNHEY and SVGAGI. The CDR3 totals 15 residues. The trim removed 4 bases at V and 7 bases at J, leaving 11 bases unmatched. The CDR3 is CASSFSDRGAGEQYF. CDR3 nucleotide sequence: TGTGCCAGCAGTTTCAGTGACAGGGGGGCAGGTGAGCAGTACTTC.

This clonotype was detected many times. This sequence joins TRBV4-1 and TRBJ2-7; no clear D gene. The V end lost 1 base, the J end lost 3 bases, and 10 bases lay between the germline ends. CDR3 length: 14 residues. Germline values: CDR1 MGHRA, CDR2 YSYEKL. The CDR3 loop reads CASSQAFVDYEQYF. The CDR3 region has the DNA TGCGCCAGCAGCCAAGCGTTCGTGGACTACGAGCAGTACTTC.

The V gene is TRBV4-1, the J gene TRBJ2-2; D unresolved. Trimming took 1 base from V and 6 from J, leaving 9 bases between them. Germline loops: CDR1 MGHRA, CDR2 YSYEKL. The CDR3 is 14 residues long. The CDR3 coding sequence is TGCGCCAGCAGCCAAGTATCGGTGGCCGGGGAGCTGTTTTTT. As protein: CASSQVSVAGELFF.

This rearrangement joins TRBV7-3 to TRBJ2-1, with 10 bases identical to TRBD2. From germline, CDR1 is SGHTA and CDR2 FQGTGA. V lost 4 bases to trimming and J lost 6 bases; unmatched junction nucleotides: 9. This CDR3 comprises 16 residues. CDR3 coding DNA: TGTGCCAGCAGCTCAAAAGGCCTAGCGGGAGTCAATGAGCAGTTCTTC. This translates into CASSSKGLAGVNEQFF.

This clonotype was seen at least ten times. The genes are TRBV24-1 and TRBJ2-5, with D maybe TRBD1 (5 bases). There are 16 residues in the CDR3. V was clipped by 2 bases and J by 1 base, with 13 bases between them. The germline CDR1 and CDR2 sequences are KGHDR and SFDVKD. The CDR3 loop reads CATSDSLQGLQETQYF. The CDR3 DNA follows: TGTGCCACCAGTGATTCGTTGCAGGGCCTCCAAGAGACCCAGTACTTC.

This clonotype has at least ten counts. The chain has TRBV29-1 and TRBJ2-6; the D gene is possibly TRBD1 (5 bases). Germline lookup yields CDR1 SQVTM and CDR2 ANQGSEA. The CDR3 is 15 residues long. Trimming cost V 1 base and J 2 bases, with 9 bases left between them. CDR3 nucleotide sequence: TGCAGCGTTGAAGTAGTAGGGGCTGGGGCCAACGTCCTGACTTTC. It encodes CSVEVVGAGANVLTF. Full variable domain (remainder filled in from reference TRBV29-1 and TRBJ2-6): SAVISQKPSRDICQRGTSLTIQCQVDSQVTMMFWYRQQPGQSLTLIATANQGSEATYESGFVIDKFPISRPNLTFSTLTVSNMSPEDSSIYLCSVEVVGAGANVLTFGAGSRLTVL.

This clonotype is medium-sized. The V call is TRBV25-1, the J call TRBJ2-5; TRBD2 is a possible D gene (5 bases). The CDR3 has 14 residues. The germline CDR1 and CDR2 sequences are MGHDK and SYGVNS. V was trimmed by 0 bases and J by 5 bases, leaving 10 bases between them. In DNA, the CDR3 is TGTGCCAGCAGTGAATATGGGGAGAAGGAGACCCAGTACTTC. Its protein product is CASSEYGEKETQYF. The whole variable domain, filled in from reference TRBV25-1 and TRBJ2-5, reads EADIYQTPRYLVIGTGKKITLECSQTMGHDKMYWYQQDPGMELHLIHYSYGVNSTEKGDLSSESTVSRIRTEHFPLTLESARPSHTSQYLCASSEYGEKETQYFGPGTRLLVL.

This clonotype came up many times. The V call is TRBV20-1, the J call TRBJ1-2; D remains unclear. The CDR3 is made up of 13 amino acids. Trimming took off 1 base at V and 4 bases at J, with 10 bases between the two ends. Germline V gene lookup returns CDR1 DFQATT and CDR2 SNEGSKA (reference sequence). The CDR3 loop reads CSARGDGFYGYTF. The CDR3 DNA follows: TGCAGTGCTAGAGGGGATGGGTTCTATGGCTACACCTTC.

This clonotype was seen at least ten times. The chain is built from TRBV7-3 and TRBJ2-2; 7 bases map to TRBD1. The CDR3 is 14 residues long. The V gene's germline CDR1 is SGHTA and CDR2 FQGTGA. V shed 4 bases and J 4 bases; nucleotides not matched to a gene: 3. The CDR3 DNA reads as TGTGCCAGCAGCTCACAGGGGCCCACCGGGGAGCTGTTTTTT. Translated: CASSSQGPTGELFF. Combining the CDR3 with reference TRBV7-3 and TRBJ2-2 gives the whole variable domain GAGVSQTPSNKVTEKGKYVELRCDPISGHTALYWYRQSLGQGPEFLIYFQGTGAADDSGLPNDRFFAVRPEGSVSTLKIQRTERGDSAVYLCASSSQGPTGELFFGEGSRLTVL.

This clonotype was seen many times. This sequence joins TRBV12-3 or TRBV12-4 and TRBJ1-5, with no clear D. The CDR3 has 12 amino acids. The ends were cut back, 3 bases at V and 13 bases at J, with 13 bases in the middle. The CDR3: CASSFAGLNQHF. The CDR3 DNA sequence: TGTGCCAGCAGTTTTGCCGGCCTAAATCAGCATTTT.

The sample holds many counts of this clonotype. DNA for the CDR3: TGTGCCAGCAGTACCGGGGCCACCATATATTTT. It yields the protein CASSTGATIYF. The chain is built from TRBV14 and TRBJ1-3, with D tentatively TRBD1 (5 bases). V shed 6 bases and J shed 9 bases, with 9 bases lying between them. Per the germline V gene, CDR1 is SGHDN and CDR2 is FVKESK. This CDR3 is 11 amino acids long. Based on the CDR3 plus reference TRBV14 and TRBJ1-3, the full variable domain is EAGVTQFPSHSVIEKGQTVTLRCDPISGHDNLYWYRRVMGKEIKFLLHFVKESKQDESGMPNNRFLAERTGGTYSTLKVQPAELEDSGVYFCASSTGATIYFGEGSWLTVV.

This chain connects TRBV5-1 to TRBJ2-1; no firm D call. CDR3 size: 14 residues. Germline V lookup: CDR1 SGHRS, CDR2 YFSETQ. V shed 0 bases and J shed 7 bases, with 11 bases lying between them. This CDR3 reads CASSLGQVQNEQFF. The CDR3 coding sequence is TGCGCCAGCAGCTTGGGGCAGGTTCAGAATGAGCAGTTCTTC.

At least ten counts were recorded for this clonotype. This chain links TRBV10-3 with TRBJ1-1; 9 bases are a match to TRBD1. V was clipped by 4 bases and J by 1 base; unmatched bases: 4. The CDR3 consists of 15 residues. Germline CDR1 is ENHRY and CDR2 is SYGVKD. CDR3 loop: CAISASGQGNTEAFF. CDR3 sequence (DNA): TGTGCCATCAGTGCTTCGGGACAGGGGAACACTGAAGCTTTCTTT.

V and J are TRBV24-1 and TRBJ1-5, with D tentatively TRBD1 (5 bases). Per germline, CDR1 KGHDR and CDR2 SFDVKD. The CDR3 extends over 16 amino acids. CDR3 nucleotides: TGTGCTAGAGAGTCAGGGAAATTGGGAGGCAATCAGCCCCAGCATTTT. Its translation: CARESGKLGGNQPQHF.

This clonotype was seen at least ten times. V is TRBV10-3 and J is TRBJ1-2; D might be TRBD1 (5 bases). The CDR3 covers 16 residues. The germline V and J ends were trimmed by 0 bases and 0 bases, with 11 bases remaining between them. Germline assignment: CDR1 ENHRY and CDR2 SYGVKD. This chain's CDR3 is CAISESKATANYGYTF. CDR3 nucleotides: TGTGCCATCAGTGAGTCGAAGGCGACAGCTAACTATGGCTACACCTTC.

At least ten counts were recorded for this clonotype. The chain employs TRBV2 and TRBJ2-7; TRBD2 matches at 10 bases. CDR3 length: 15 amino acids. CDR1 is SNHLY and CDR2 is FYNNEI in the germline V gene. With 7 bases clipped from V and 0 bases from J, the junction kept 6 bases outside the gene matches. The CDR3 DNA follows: TGTGCCAGCAAAAAGCGGGAGGGGAGCTCCTACGAGCAGTACTTC. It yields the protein CASKKREGSSYEQYF.

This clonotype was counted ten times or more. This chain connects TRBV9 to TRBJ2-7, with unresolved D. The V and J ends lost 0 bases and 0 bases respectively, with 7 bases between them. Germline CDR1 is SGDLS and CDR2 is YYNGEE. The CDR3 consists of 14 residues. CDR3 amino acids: CASSVARNSYEQYF. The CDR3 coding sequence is TGTGCCAGCAGCGTAGCTAGGAACTCCTACGAGCAGTACTTC.

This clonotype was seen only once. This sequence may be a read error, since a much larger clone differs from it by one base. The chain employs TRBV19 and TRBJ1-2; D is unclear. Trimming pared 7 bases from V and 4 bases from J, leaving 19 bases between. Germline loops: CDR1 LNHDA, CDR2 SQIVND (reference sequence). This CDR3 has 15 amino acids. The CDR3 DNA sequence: TGTGCCAGTAAAAGTGGCTCCGGGCCCCGCTATGGCTACACCTTC. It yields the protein CASKSGSGPRYGYTF.

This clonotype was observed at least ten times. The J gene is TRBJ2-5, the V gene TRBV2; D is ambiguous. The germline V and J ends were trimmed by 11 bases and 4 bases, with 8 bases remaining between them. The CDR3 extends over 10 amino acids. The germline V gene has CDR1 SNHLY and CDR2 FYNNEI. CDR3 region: CAFNAETQYF. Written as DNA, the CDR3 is TGTGCCTTCAACGCAGAGACCCAGTACTTC.

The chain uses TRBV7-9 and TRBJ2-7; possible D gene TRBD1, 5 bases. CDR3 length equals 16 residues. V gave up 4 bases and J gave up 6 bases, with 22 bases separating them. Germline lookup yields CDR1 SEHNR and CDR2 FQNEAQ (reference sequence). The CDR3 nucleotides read TGTGCCAGCAGCTATAGTGGGGCGCTTTCGCTGACCGAGCAGTACTTC. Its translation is CASSYSGALSLTEQYF.

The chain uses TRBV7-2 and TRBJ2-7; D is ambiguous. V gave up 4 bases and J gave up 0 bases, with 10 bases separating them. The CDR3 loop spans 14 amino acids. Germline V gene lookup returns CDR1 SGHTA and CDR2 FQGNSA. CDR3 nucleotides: TGTGCCAGCAGCTGGGCCGGAAACTCCTACGAGCAGTACTTC. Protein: CASSWAGNSYEQYF.